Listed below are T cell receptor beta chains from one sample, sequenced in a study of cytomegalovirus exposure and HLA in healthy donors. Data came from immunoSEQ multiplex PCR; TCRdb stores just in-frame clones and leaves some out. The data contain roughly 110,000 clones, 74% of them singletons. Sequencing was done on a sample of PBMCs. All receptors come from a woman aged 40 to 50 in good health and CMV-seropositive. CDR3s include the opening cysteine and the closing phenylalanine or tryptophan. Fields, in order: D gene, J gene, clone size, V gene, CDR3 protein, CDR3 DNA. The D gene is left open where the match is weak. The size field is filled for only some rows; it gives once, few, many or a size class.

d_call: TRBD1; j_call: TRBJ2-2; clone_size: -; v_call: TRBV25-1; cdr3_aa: CASSAAGGTGELFF; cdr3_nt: TGTGCCAGCAGCGCCGCAGGGGGAACCGGGGAGCTGTTTTTT
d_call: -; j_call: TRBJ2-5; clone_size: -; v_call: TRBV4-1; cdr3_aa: CASSQDQPQFFMTQYF; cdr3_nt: TGCGCCAGCAGCCAAGATCAGCCACAGTTCTTCATGACCCAGTACTTC
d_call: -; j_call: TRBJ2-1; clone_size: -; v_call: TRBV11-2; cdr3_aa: CASSDQGYNEQFF; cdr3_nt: TGTGCCAGCAGCGACCAGGGGTACAATGAGCAGTTCTTC
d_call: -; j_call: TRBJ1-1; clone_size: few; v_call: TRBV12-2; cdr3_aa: CASRSRGETTEAFF; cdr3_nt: TGTGCAAGTCGCTCCCGCGGAGAGACCACTGAAGCTTTCTTT
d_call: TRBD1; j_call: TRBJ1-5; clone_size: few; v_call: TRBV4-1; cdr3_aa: CASSQDGTGRNQPQHF; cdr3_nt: TGCGCCAGCAGCCAAGATGGGACAGGGAGGAATCAGCCCCAGCATTTT
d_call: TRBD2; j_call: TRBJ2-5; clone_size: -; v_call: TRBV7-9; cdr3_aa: CASSRGDRETQYF; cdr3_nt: TGTGCCAGCAGCCGGGGGGATCGAGAGACCCAGTACTTC
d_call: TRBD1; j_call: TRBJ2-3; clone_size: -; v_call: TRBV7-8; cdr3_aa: CASSSPIRDRAGNTQYF; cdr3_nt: TGTGCCAGCAGCTCCCCGATCCGGGACAGGGCGGGAAATACGCAGTATTTT
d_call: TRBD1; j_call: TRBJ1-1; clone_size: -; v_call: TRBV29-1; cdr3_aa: CSVMGQQNTEAFF; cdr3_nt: TGCAGCGTGATGGGACAGCAGAACACTGAAGCTTTCTTT
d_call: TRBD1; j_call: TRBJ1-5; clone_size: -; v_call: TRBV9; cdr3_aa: CASSVGQGVGNQPQHF; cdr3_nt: TGTGCCAGCAGCGTAGGCCAGGGGGTTGGCAATCAGCCCCAGCATTTT
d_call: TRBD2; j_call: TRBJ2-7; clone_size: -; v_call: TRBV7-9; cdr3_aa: CASSLEAGAGDEQYF; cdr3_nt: TGTGCCAGCAGCTTAGAAGCCGGGGCGGGGGACGAGCAGTACTTC
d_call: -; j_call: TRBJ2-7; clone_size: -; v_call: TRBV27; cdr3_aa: CASSWQGQGSYEQYF; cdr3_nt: TGTGCCAGCAGTTGGCAGGGACAAGGCTCCTACGAGCAGTACTTC
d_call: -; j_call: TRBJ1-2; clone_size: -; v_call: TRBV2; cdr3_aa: CASSGRGTGYGYTF; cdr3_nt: TGTGCCAGCAGTGGACGGGGGACGGGCTATGGCTACACCTTC
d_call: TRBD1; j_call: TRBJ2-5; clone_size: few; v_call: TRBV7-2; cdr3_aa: CASSQGTGRETQYF; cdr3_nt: TGTGCCAGCAGCCAAGGGACAGGGAGGGAGACCCAGTACTTC
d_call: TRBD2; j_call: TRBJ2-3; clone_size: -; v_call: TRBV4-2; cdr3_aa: CASSQPLSGTSADTQYF; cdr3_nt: TGTGCCAGCAGCCAACCACTTTCCGGGACTAGCGCAGATACGCAGTATTTT
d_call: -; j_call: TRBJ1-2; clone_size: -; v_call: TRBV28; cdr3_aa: CASSNQRRHGYTF; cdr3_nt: TGTGCCAGCAGCAATCAGCGCCGGCATGGCTACACCTTC
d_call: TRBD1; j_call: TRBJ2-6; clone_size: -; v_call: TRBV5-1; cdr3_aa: CASSWGTDTSGANVLTF; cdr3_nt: TGCGCCAGCAGCTGGGGGACAGATACCTCTGGGGCCAACGTCCTGACTTTC
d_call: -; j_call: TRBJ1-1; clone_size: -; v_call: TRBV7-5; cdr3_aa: CARSPHLDRGGEAFF; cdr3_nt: TGTGCCAGAAGCCCACACCTTGACAGGGGTGGTGAAGCTTTCTTT
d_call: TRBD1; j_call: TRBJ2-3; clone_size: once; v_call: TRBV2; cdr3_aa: CASSLLGQGTDTQYF; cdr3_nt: TGTGCCAGCTCGTTGTTGGGACAGGGCACAGATACGCAGTATTTT
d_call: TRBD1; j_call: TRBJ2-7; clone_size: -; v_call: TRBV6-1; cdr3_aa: CASSEMWTGGYEQYF; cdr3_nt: TGTGCCAGCAGTGAGATGTGGACAGGGGGCTACGAGCAGTACTTC
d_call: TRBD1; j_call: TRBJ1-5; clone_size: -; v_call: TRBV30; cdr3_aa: CAWSAGTGLSNQPQHF; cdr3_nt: TGTGCCTGGAGTGCCGGGACAGGGTTGAGCAATCAGCCCCAGCATTTT
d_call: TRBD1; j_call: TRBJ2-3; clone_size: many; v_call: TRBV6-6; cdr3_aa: CASSSGQGGTDTQYF; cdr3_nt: TGTGCCAGCAGTTCGGGACAGGGGGGCACAGATACGCAGTATTTT
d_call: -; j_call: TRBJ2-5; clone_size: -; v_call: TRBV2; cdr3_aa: CASRASENQETQYF; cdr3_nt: TGTGCCAGCCGCGCTAGCGAGAACCAAGAGACCCAGTACTTC
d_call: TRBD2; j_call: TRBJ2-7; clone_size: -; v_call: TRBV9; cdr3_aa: CASSLSGGSSYEQYF; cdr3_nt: TGTGCCAGCAGCCTTAGCGGGGGGAGCTCCTACGAGCAGTACTTC
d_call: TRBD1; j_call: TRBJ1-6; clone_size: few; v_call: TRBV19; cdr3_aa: CASSTGTANSPLHF; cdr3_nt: TGTGCCAGTAGTACCGGGACAGCGAATTCACCCCTCCACTTT
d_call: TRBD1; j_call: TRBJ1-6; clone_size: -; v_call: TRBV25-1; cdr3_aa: CASSGGPGTVGNSPLHF; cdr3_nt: TGTGCCAGCAGTGGCGGACCCGGGACAGTGGGAAATTCACCCCTCCACTTT
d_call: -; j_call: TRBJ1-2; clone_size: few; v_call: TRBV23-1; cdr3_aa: CASSRIVDSTNYGYTF; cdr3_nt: TGCGCCAGCAGTCGAATCGTCGACAGCACGAACTATGGCTACACCTTC
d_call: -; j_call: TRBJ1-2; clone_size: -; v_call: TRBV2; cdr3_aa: CASSEGTRAPNYGYTF; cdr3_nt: TGTGCCAGCAGTGAAGGCACGAGGGCTCCTAACTATGGCTACACCTTC
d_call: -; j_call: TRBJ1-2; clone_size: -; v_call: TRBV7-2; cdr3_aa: CASRRRDRTDTF; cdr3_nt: TGTGCCAGCAGGCGCCGGGACCGGACAGACACCTTC
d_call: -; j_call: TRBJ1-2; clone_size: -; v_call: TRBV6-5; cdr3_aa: CASSPGVGVGGYTF; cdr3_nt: TGTGCCAGCAGCCCCGGGGTAGGAGTGGGCGGCTACACCTTC
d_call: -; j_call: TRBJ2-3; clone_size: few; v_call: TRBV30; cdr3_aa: CAWSGLEASTDTQYF; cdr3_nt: TGTGCCTGGAGCGGGCTGGAGGCTAGCACAGATACGCAGTATTTT
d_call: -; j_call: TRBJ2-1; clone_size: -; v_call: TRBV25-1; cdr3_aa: CASSEGKGGYNEQFF; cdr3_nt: TGTGCCAGCAGTGAGGGAAAGGGGGGGTACAATGAGCAGTTCTTC
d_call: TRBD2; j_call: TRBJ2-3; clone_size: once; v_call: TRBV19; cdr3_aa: CASNPLAGVGDTQYF; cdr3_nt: TGTGCCAGTAACCCACTAGCGGGGGTTGGAGATACGCAGTATTTT
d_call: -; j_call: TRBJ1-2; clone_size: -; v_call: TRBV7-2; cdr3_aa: CASRLGGVTNYGYTF; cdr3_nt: TGTGCCAGCAGACTAGGTGGGGTAACTAACTATGGCTACACCTTC
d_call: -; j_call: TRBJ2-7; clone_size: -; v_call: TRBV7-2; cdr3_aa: CASSPRGVEQYF; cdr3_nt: TGTGCCAGCAGCCCCAGGGGGGTCGAGCAGTACTTC
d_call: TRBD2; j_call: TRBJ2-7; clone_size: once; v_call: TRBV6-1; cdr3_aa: CASESTGGRREQYF; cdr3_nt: TGTGCCAGCGAGTCGACGGGGGGGCGGCGGGAGCAGTACTTC
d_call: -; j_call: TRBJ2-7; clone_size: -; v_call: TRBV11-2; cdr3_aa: CASSFRGYYEQYF; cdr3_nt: TGTGCCAGCAGCTTTAGGGGATACTACGAGCAGTACTTC
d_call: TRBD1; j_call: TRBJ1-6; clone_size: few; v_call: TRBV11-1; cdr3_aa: CASGARYGTVNSPLHF; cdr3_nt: TGTGCCAGCGGGGCGAGATACGGGACAGTTAATTCACCCCTCCACTTT
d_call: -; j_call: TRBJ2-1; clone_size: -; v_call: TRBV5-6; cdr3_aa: CASSLWETGQFF; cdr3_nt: TGTGCCAGCAGCTTGTGGGAGACGGGGCAGTTCTTC
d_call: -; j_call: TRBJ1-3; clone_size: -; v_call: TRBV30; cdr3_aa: CAALKSGNTIYF; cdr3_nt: TGTGCCGCACTAAAGTCCGGAAACACCATATATTTT
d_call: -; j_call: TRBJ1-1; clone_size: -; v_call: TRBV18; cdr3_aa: CASSPNTGYTEAFF; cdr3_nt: TGTGCCAGCTCACCGAATACAGGGTACACTGAAGCTTTCTTT